This T cell receptor beta chain was identified in a study of tumour-infiltrating T cells in Burkitt lymphoma. Study background: Repertoire clonality predicted overall and progression-free survival.

Clones were sequenced by immunoSEQ multiplex PCR, and TCRdb holds only the in-frame ones, with some missing. In the table there are about 4,900 clones, about 11% of which are singletons. The CDR3 spans 13 residues. Germline CDR1 and CDR2: MGHRA and YSYEKL. The V gene lost 1 base and the J gene lost 7 bases, with 10 bases spanning the gap. The V gene is TRBV4-1, the J gene TRBJ1-2; D unclear. The specimen sequenced was tumor tissue. The origin of this receptor is a human donor with diffuse large B-cell lymphoma. The DNA for the CDR3 is TGCGCCAGCAGCCAAGGGGTAGGGTTTGGCTACACCTTC. Protein: CASSQGVGFGYTF.